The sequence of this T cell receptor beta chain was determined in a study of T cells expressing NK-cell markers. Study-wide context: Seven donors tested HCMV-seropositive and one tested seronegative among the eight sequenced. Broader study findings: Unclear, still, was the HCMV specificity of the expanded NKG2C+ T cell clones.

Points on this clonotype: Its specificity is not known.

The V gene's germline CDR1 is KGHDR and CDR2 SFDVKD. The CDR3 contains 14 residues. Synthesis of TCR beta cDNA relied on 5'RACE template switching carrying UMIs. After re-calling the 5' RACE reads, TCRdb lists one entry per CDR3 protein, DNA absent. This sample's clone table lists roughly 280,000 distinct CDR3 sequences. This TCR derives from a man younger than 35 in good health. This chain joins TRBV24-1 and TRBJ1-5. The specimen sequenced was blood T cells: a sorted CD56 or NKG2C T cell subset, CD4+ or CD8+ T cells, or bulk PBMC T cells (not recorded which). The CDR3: CATSENQGNQPQHF.